Below, one T cell receptor (beta chain) is given with its context. The antigen remains unidentified. The data derive from a study of cytomegalovirus exposure and HLA in healthy donors. Overall study results and limits: The study put 150 to 200 TCR beta chains on its list as cytomegalovirus-associated. Data from an earlier analysis indicated that most TCR beta V segments were productive either about 87% or about 30% of the time. There were reportedly fewer N-insertions in an Asian-associated ancestry cluster than the approximately 600-donor mean, in a later analysis. HLA restriction was apparent for most CMV-associated TCR beta chains in a later analysis.

The PCR had 60 Vbeta and 13 Jbeta primers. Assay used: immunoSEQ multiplex PCR; TCRdb lists only in-frame clones, some missing. The table includes 180,000 or so clones, 77% detected once. This CDR3 comprises 12 residues. V gave up 4 bases and J gave up 6 bases; unmatched junction bases: 2. Germline V gene data show CDR1 as SEHNR and CDR2 as FQNEAQ (reference sequence). This chain uses TRBV7-9 with TRBJ2-7; 8 bases line up with TRBD2. The clonotype originates from a young man in good health and CMV-seronegative. Sequencing used PBMCs. DNA of the CDR3: TGTGCCAGCAGCTACGCGGGGGGCGAGCAGTACTTC. Its translation is CASSYAGGEQYF.